The source of this T cell receptor (beta chain) is a study of metastatic and nonmetastatic thyroid tumors. As for the study in general: Repertoires from blood and tumor or nodule tissue of malignant and benign thyroid patients were compared. General study results and limits: Patients with malignant thyroid tumors reportedly had significantly higher TCR beta diversity than those with benign nodules, in blood and tumor.

Trimming at V came to 7 bases and at J to 2 bases, leaving 4 bases not matched to a gene. Germline V gene sequence: CDR1 GTSNPN, CDR2 SVGIG (reference sequence). The CDR3 is 14 amino acids. In the original workflow: A distant-metastasis classifier for papillary thyroid cancer was built using CDR3 differences across clinicopathological groups. TCRdb recomputed clones from the PCR reads via MiXCR. The V and J calls here are based on TCRdb, not the publication. The data contain about 17,000 clones, approximately 16% of them singletons. As for this clone: What it binds is not known.

Thyroid surgery was preceded by no treatment in any patient. The chain joins TRBV30 to TRBJ2-3; 12 nucleotides line up with TRBD2. This receptor was obtained from a male donor with papillary thyroid cancer or a benign thyroid nodule (not recorded which). Some clones in this sample may be carry-over from other donors' samples. What was sequenced was blood. The CDR3 DNA reads as TGTGCCTCCACTAGCGGGGGGCCCACAGATACGCAGTATTTT. Translated, it gives CASTSGGPTDTQYF. The entire variable domain, with the rest obtained from reference TRBV30 and TRBJ2-3, is as follows: SQTIHQWPATLVQPVGSPLSLECTVEGTSNPNLYWYRQAAGRGLQLLFYSVGIGQISSEVPQNLSASRPQDRQFILSSKKLLLSDSGFYLCASTSGGPTDTQYFGPGTRLTVL.